The 13 T cell receptor beta chains reported below all come from one sample, sequenced in a study of T cell responses to AZD1222 COVID-19 vaccine. Data came from immunoSEQ multiplex PCR; TCRdb stores just in-frame clones and leaves some out. The sample lists some 180,000 clones; roughly 93% were seen once. Sequencing was performed on peripheral blood, taken 28 days after the second dose of the MenACWY control vaccine. These receptors all come from an adult who received the MenACWY meningococcal vaccine as a control.

This chain links TRBV5-1 with TRBJ2-2; the D is unclear. Germline CDR1 SGHRS, CDR2 YFSETQ. This CDR3 contains 15 residues. Trimming took 3 bases from V and 4 from J, leaving 13 bases between them. CDR3 residues: CASSSLWGATGELFF. The CDR3 bases are TGCGCCAGCAGCTCCCTTTGGGGTGCCACCGGGGAGCTGTTTTTT.

The V and J genes are TRBV6-5 and TRBJ1-2, with unresolved D. V was shortened by 7 bases and J by 8 bases, with 14 bases between the two germline ends. Germline assignment: CDR1 MNHEY and CDR2 SVGAGI. CDR3 length: 12 residues. The CDR3 loop is CASILVAGGYTF. CDR3 nucleotide sequence: TGTGCCAGCATCTTGGTCGCGGGGGGCTACACCTTC.

This clone has a single count. CDR3 nucleotides: TGTGCCAGCAGCTTGATGGGGGTCAAGTCCTCCTATGGCTACACCTTC. It specifies CASSLMGVKSSYGYTF. The chain uses TRBV5-4 and TRBJ1-2, with a tentative D call TRBD1 (5 bases). The germline CDR1 and CDR2 sequences are SGHNT and YYREEE (reference sequence). The CDR3 length is 16 residues. The ends were cut back, 1 base at V and 4 bases at J, with 17 bases in the middle.

The chain combines TRBV9 with TRBJ2-5; D not certain. CDR1 is SGDLS, CDR2 YYNGEE, per germline. Trimming cost V 0 bases and J 5 bases, with 8 bases left between them. This CDR3 has 13 amino acids. The CDR3 loop reads CASSVAGRETQYF. In nucleotides, the CDR3 is TGTGCCAGCAGCGTAGCAGGCAGGGAGACCCAGTACTTC.

This chain links TRBV5-1 with TRBJ1-1, with 7 bases lining up with TRBD1. The V segment lost 4 bases and the J segment 1 base; nucleotides outside the gene matches: 4. Germline V gene sequence: CDR1 SGHRS, CDR2 YFSETQ. The CDR3 runs to 14 residues. The CDR3 region has the DNA TGCGCCAGCAGCCTCTGGACAGGGAACACTGAAGCTTTCTTT. It specifies CASSLWTGNTEAFF.

CDR3 region: CASSLDMERGYTF. The CDR3 nucleotides read TGTGCCAGCAGCTTAGATATGGAACGTGGCTACACCTTC. This chain uses TRBV7-8 with TRBJ1-2; D gene unclear. The V gene lost 1 base and the J gene lost 7 bases, with 10 bases spanning the gap. The germline V gene encodes CDR1 SGHVS and CDR2 FQNEAQ. CDR3 length: 13 residues.

This rearrangement joins TRBV30 to TRBJ2-2; 8 bases are a match to TRBD2. V shed 2 bases and J 6 bases; nucleotides not matched to a gene: 5. From germline, CDR1 is GTSNPN and CDR2 SVGIG (reference sequence). This CDR3 is 14 amino acids long. The CDR3 protein is CAWSLWTSSGELFF. CDR3 bases: TGTGCCTGGAGTCTCTGGACTAGCTCCGGGGAGCTGTTTTTT.

CDR3: CASSADRGRRETQYF. The CDR3 nucleotides are TGTGCCAGCAGTGCTGACAGGGGGCGCAGGGAGACCCAGTACTTC. V is TRBV3-1 (or the pseudogene TRBV3-2) and J is TRBJ2-5; 10 bases are a match to TRBD1. This CDR3 is 15 amino acids long. V dropped 6 bases and J dropped 5; count of bases not matched to a gene: 9. Germline V gene data show CDR1 as LGHDT and CDR2 as YNNKEL (reference sequence).

In this sample, this clone turned up once. J is TRBJ1-6 and V is TRBV28; D gene unclear. The V end was cut by 3 bases, the J end by 10 bases, with 10 bases between. Germline V lookup: CDR1 MDHEN, CDR2 SYDVKM. The length of the CDR3 is 13 residues. CDR3: CASSFSAGSPLHF. CDR3 nucleotides: TGTGCCAGCAGTTTCTCCGCCGGCTCACCCCTCCACTTT.

The chain employs TRBV30 and TRBJ2-1; perhaps TRBD2 as D (6 bases). The V and J ends lost 4 bases and 6 bases respectively, with 16 bases between them. CDR1 GTSNPN and CDR2 SVGIG come from the germline V gene (reference sequence). The CDR3 loop spans 14 amino acids. The CDR3 region is CAWTWDSRTNEQFF. In DNA, the CDR3 is TGTGCCTGGACATGGGACTCGCGGACCAATGAGCAGTTCTTC. Drawing the rest from reference TRBV30 and TRBJ2-1, the complete variable domain is SQTIHQWPATLVQPVGSPLSLECTVEGTSNPNLYWYRQAAGRGLQLLFYSVGIGQISSEVPQNLSASRPQDRQFILSSKKLLLSDSGFYLCAWTWDSRTNEQFFGPGTRLTVL.

The chain uses TRBV18 and TRBJ2-2; a possible D gene is TRBD1 (6 bases). The CDR3 contains 16 residues. V was clipped by 0 bases and J by 1 base, with 9 bases between them. Per germline, CDR1 KGHSH and CDR2 LQKENI. This CDR3 reads CASSPPNRENTGELFF. In DNA, the CDR3 is TGTGCCAGCTCACCACCGAACAGGGAGAACACCGGGGAGCTGTTTTTT.

The chain recombines TRBV19 with TRBJ1-5; 8 positions agree with TRBD1. The germline V gene has CDR1 LNHDA and CDR2 SQIVND (reference sequence). J was trimmed by 7 bases and V by 7 bases; bases with no gene match: 12. This CDR3 has 15 amino acids. The CDR3 region is CASTSGQGEGQPQHF. The CDR3 DNA is TGTGCCAGTACCTCAGGACAGGGTGAAGGACAGCCCCAGCATTTT.

The chain has TRBV5-4 and TRBJ2-1, with D possibly matching TRBD2 (6 bases). Looked up from germline, CDR1 is SGHNT and CDR2 is YYREEE (reference sequence). V was cut by 4 bases and J by 2 bases, with 10 bases left in between. This CDR3 is 14 amino acids long. The CDR3: CASSTGLPYNEQFF. Here the CDR3 DNA reads TGTGCCAGCAGCACGGGACTCCCCTACAATGAGCAGTTCTTC.